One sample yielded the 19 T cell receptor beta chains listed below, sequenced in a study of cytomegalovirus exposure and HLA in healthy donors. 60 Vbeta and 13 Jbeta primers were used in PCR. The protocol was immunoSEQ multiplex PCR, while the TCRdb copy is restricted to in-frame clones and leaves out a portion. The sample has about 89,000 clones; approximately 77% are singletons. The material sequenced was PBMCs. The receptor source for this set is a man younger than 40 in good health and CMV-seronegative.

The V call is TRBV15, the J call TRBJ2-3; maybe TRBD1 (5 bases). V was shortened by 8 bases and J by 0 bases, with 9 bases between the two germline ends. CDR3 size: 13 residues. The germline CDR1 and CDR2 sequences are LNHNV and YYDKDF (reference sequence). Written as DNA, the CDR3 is TGTGCCACCGGGGCGTTTAGCACAGATACGCAGTATTTT. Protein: CATGAFSTDTQYF.

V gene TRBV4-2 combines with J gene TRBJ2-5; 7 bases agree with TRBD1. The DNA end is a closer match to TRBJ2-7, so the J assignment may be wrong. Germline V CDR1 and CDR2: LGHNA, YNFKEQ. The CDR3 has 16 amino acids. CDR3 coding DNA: TGTGCCAGCAGCCAAGATATCACAGGGGCATTAGGCGAGCAGTACTTC. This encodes CASSQDITGALGEQYF.

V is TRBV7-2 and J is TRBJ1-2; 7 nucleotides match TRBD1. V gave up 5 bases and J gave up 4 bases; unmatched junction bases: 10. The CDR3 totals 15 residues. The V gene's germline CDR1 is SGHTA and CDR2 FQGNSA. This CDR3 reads CASSPRQGIPYGYTF. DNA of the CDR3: TGTGCCAGCAGCCCCCGACAGGGAATCCCCTATGGCTACACCTTC. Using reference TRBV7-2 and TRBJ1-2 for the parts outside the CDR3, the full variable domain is GAGVSQSPSNKVTEKGKDVELRCDPISGHTALYWYRQSLGQGLEFLIYFQGNSAPDKSGLPSDRFSAERTGGSVSTLTIQRTQQEDSAVYLCASSPRQGIPYGYTFGSGTRLTVV.

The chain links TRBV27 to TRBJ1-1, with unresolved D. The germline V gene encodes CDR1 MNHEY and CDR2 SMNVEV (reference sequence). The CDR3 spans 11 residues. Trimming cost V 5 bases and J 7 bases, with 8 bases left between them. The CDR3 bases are TGTGCCAGCAGTAACGGGTATGAAGCTTTCTTT. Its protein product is CASSNGYEAFF.

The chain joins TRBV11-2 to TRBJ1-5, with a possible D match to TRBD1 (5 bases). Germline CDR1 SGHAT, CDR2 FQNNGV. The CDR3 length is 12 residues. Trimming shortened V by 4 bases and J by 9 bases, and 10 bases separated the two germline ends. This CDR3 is CASSSNGGPQHF. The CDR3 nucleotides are TGTGCCAGCAGCTCAAACGGGGGGCCCCAGCATTTT.

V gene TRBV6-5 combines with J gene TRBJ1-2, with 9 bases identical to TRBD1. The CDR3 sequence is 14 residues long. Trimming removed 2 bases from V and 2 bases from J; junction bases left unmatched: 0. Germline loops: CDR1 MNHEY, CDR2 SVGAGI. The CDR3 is CASSYGTGNYGYTF. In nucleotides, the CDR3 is TGTGCCAGCAGTTACGGGACAGGGAACTATGGCTACACCTTC.

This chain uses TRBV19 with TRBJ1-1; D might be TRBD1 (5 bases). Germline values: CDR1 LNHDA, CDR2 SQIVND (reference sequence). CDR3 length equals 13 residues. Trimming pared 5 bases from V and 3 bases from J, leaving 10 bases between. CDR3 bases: TGTGCCAGTAGTTTCGACAGCGACACTGAAGCTTTCTTT. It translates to CASSFDSDTEAFF.

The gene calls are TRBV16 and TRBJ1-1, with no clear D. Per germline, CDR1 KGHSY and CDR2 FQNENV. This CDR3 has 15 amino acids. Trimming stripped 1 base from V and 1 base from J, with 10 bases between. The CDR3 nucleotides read TGTGCCAGCAGCCAATATGGCAGAAAGAACACTGAAGCTTTCTTT. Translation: CASSQYGRKNTEAFF.

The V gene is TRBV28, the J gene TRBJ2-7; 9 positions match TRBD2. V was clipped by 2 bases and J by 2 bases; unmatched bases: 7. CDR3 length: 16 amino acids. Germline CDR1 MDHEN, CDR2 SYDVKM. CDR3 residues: CASSLAAGGSTYEQYF. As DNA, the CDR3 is TGTGCCAGCAGTTTAGCAGCGGGAGGATCGACCTACGAGCAGTACTTC. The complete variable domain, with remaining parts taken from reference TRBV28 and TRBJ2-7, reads DVKVTQSSRYLVKRTGEKVFLECVQDMDHENMFWYRQDPGLGLRLIYFSYDVKMKEKGDIPEGYSVSREKKERFSLILESASTNQTSMYLCASSLAAGGSTYEQYFGPGTRLTVT.

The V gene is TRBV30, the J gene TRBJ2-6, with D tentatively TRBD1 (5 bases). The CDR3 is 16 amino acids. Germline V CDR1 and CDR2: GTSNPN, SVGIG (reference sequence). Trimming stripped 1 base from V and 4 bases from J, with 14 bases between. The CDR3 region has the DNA TGTGCCTGGAGTGCCCTAGGGGCGAGGGGGGCCAACGTCCTGACTTTC. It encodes CAWSALGARGANVLTF.

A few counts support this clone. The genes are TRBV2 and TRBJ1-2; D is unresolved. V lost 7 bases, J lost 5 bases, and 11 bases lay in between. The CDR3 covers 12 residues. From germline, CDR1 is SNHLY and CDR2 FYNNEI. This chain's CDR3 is CASTLTPYGYTF. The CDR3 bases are TGTGCCAGCACCCTAACCCCATATGGCTACACCTTC.

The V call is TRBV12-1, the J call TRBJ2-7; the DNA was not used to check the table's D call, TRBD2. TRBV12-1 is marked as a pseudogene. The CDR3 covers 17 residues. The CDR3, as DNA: TGTGCCAGCAGCTTGGGACTAGCGGGCGGGAGCTCCTACGAGCAGTACTTC. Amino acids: CASSLGLAGGSSYEQYF.

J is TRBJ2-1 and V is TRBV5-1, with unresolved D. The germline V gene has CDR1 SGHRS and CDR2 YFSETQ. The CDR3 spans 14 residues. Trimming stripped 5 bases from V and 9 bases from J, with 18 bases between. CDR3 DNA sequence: TGCGCCAGCAGTCCCCCTCCTACCACCGGTGAGCAGTTCTTC. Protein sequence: CASSPPPTTGEQFF.

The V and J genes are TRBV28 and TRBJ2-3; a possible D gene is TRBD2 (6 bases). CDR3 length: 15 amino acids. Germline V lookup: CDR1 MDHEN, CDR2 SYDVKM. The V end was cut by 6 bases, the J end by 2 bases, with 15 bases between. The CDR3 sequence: CASRTWRGYTDTQYF. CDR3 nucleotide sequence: TGTGCCAGCAGGACTTGGCGGGGCTACACAGATACGCAGTATTTT. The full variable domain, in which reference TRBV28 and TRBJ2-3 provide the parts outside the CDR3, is DVKVTQSSRYLVKRTGEKVFLECVQDMDHENMFWYRQDPGLGLRLIYFSYDVKMKEKGDIPEGYSVSREKKERFSLILESASTNQTSMYLCASRTWRGYTDTQYFGPGTRLTVL.

CDR3 amino acids: CASSVASGGLNTEAFF. The CDR3 nucleotides read TGTGCCAGCAGCGTTGCCTCAGGGGGCCTGAACACTGAAGCTTTCTTT. The V and J genes are TRBV2 and TRBJ1-1; 8 bases are shared with TRBD1. Germline trimming cut 6 bases from V and 0 bases from J; bases unmatched to any gene: 9. This CDR3 comprises 16 residues. Per the germline V gene, CDR1 is SNHLY and CDR2 is FYNNEI.

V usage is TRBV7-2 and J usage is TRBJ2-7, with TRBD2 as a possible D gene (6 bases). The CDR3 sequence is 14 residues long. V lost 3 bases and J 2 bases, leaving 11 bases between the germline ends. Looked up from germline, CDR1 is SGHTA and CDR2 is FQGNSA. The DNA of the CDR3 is TGTGCCAGCAGCTTTGCGGGGTTTCCCTACGAGCAGTACTTC. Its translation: CASSFAGFPYEQYF. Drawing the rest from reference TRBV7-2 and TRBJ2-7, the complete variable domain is GAGVSQSPSNKVTEKGKDVELRCDPISGHTALYWYRQSLGQGLEFLIYFQGNSAPDKSGLPSDRFSAERTGGSVSTLTIQRTQQEDSAVYLCASSFAGFPYEQYFGPGTRLTVT.

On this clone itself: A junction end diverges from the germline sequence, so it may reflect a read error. The CDR3 DNA is TGTTCCAGCAGCCCCACGGTCGGTGGCTACACCTTC. Translating gives CSSSPTVGGYTF. The chain joins TRBV7-9 to TRBJ1-2; no clear D gene. Germline lookup yields CDR1 SEHNR and CDR2 FQNEAQ (reference sequence). The CDR3 covers 12 residues.

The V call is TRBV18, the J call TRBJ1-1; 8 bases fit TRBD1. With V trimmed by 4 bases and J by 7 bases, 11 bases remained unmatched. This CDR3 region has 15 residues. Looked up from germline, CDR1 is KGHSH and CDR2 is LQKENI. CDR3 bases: TGTGCCAGCTCACAAACATTTGACAGGGGAGGTGAAGCTTTCTTT. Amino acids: CASSQTFDRGGEAFF.

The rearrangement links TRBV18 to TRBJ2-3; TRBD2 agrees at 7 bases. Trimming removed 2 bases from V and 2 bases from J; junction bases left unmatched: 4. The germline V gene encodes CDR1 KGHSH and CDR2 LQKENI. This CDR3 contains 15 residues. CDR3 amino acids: CASSPWTRDTDTQYF. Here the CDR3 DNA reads TGTGCCAGCTCACCATGGACTAGAGACACAGATACGCAGTATTTT.